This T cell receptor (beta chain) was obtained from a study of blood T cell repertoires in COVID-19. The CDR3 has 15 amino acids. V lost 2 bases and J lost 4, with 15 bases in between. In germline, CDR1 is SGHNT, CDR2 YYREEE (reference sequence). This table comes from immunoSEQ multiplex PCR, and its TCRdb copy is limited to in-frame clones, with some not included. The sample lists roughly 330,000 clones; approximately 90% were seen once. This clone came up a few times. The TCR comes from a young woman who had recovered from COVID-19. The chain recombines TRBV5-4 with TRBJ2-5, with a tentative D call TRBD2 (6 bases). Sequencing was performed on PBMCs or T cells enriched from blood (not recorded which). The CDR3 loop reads CASSFYTLRGETQYF. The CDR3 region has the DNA TGTGCCAGCAGCTTCTATACCTTGCGGGGAGAGACCCAGTACTTC.